Sequencing of this TCR beta chain was carried out in a study of technical replicates of blood from a handful of donors. The assay was immunoSEQ multiplex PCR, and TCRdb's table has in-frame clones only and misses some. The sample consists of tens of thousands of clones, around 88% of them appearing once. The CDR3 extends over 15 amino acids. Trimming stripped 1 base from V and 4 bases from J, with 13 bases between. Per germline, CDR1 MNHEY and CDR2 SMNVEV (reference sequence). This clone appeared a single time. The TCR sequence derives from a human donor in good health. Some clones in this sample may be carry-over from other donors' samples. The chain carries TRBV27 and TRBJ2-5, with D possibly TRBD2 on 5 matching bases. The sequencing sample was made of PBMCs. As DNA, the CDR3 is TGTGCCAGCAGTTTATATAGTAGTCGGGGAGAGACCCAGTACTTC. It is translated as CASSLYSSRGETQYF.